These T cell receptor beta chains were read from a single sample in a study of blood T cell repertoires in COVID-19. Libraries were prepared by immunoSEQ multiplex PCR; TCRdb keeps only in-frame clonotypes and omits some of them. This sample yields around 470,000 clones, of which roughly 91% are seen a single time; 0.6% belongs to the top ten. Material for sequencing was PBMCs or T cells enriched from blood (not recorded which). The receptors originated from a man between 18 and 29 years old who had recovered from COVID-19. Each CDR3 is given with its conserved first and last residue. Fields, in order: CDR3 protein, J gene, D gene, V gene. The D gene is left open where the match is weak.

CDR3aa: CASSLQGAGNTIYF
j_gene: TRBJ1-3
d_gene: TRBD1
v_gene: TRBV27

CDR3aa: CATSKTPGVATNEKLFF
j_gene: TRBJ1-4
d_gene: -
v_gene: TRBV15

CDR3aa: CASPEVGLDYGYTF
j_gene: TRBJ1-2
d_gene: -
v_gene: TRBV14

CDR3aa: CATSRERDTFSPRYGYTF
j_gene: TRBJ1-2
d_gene: -
v_gene: TRBV15

CDR3aa: CASQRTGGLRDIQYF
j_gene: TRBJ2-4
d_gene: TRBD1
v_gene: TRBV19

CDR3aa: CASSAGESQGSYGYTF
j_gene: TRBJ1-2
d_gene: -
v_gene: TRBV9

CDR3aa: CASSVSRTYNEQFF
j_gene: TRBJ2-1
d_gene: -
v_gene: TRBV9

CDR3aa: CASSLGRGAQYF
j_gene: TRBJ2-3
d_gene: -
v_gene: TRBV27

CDR3aa: CASSKDIAGASTDTQYF
j_gene: TRBJ2-3
d_gene: -
v_gene: TRBV21-1

CDR3aa: CASRQGNYGYTF
j_gene: TRBJ1-2
d_gene: TRBD1
v_gene: TRBV5-1

CDR3aa: CASSEEAGGTEAFF
j_gene: TRBJ1-1
d_gene: -
v_gene: TRBV2

CDR3aa: CASSQEQGRVLTNEKLFF
j_gene: TRBJ1-4
d_gene: TRBD1
v_gene: TRBV4-2

CDR3aa: CASSSWADRAEANEKLFF
j_gene: TRBJ1-4
d_gene: TRBD1
v_gene: TRBV7-9

CDR3aa: CASSSIFSNQPQHF
j_gene: TRBJ1-5
d_gene: -
v_gene: TRBV7-2

CDR3aa: CASSRIRDEQYF
j_gene: TRBJ2-7
d_gene: -
v_gene: TRBV14

CDR3aa: CASTYSEGRVGEQYF
j_gene: TRBJ2-7
d_gene: TRBD2
v_gene: TRBV7-2

CDR3aa: CASSSRNEKLFF
j_gene: TRBJ1-4
d_gene: -
v_gene: TRBV7-2

CDR3aa: CASSIERTANEKLFF
j_gene: TRBJ1-4
d_gene: -
v_gene: TRBV19

CDR3aa: CASSKDNPYEQYF
j_gene: TRBJ2-7
d_gene: -
v_gene: TRBV10-1

CDR3aa: CASSVRLAGGWGEQFF
j_gene: TRBJ2-1
d_gene: TRBD2
v_gene: TRBV27

CDR3aa: CASSLIRQGLGYTEAFF
j_gene: TRBJ1-1
d_gene: -
v_gene: TRBV28

CDR3aa: CASSLGKGNEKLFF
j_gene: TRBJ1-4
d_gene: -
v_gene: TRBV5-4

CDR3aa: CASSPPGLAGVDEQFF
j_gene: TRBJ2-1
d_gene: TRBD2
v_gene: TRBV18

CDR3aa: CASGFQGFTEAFF
j_gene: TRBJ1-1
d_gene: -
v_gene: TRBV12-5

CDR3aa: CASSLVSPGTQYF
j_gene: TRBJ2-5
d_gene: -
v_gene: TRBV28

CDR3aa: CASSTQQGNEQFF
j_gene: TRBJ2-1
d_gene: TRBD1
v_gene: TRBV28

CDR3aa: CASSPRPGLAPDTQYF
j_gene: TRBJ2-3
d_gene: TRBD2
v_gene: TRBV28

CDR3aa: CASSPSGSYHSNQPQHF
j_gene: TRBJ1-5
d_gene: -
v_gene: TRBV7-8

CDR3aa: CASSRLVPSVNDYGYTF
j_gene: TRBJ1-2
d_gene: -
v_gene: TRBV3-1/TRBV3-2

CDR3aa: CASSKFGGTGELFF
j_gene: TRBJ2-2
d_gene: -
v_gene: TRBV19

CDR3aa: CASRGTAPYGYTF
j_gene: TRBJ1-2
d_gene: TRBD1
v_gene: TRBV2

CDR3aa: CASSSRDRGHGYGYTF
j_gene: TRBJ1-2
d_gene: TRBD1
v_gene: TRBV7-8

CDR3aa: CASSFGWGGDNEQFF
j_gene: TRBJ2-1
d_gene: TRBD2
v_gene: TRBV5-4

CDR3aa: CASSLTQHGELFF
j_gene: TRBJ2-2
d_gene: -
v_gene: TRBV5-1

CDR3aa: CASSTGGSSYNSPLHF
j_gene: TRBJ1-6
d_gene: TRBD1
v_gene: TRBV19

CDR3aa: CAWGGQGKRTDTQYF
j_gene: TRBJ2-3
d_gene: TRBD1
v_gene: TRBV30

CDR3aa: CASSLKLDRAFF
j_gene: TRBJ1-1
d_gene: -
v_gene: TRBV7-2

CDR3aa: CASSQQYGYTF
j_gene: TRBJ1-2
d_gene: -
v_gene: TRBV18

CDR3aa: CASSLGSGTGGTQYF
j_gene: TRBJ2-5
d_gene: TRBD1
v_gene: TRBV7-2

CDR3aa: CASRPDGDTEAFF
j_gene: TRBJ1-1
d_gene: -
v_gene: TRBV2

CDR3aa: CASSPGLAGGGEQFF
j_gene: TRBJ2-1
d_gene: TRBD2
v_gene: TRBV7-9

CDR3aa: CASSVFAGGSGNTIYF
j_gene: TRBJ1-3
d_gene: -
v_gene: TRBV9

CDR3aa: CASSVGRGQEKLFF
j_gene: TRBJ1-4
d_gene: TRBD1
v_gene: TRBV9

CDR3aa: CASSPWDSTYEQYF
j_gene: TRBJ2-7
d_gene: TRBD1
v_gene: TRBV27

CDR3aa: CASSELYRHGYTF
j_gene: TRBJ1-2
d_gene: -
v_gene: TRBV6-1

CDR3aa: CASSLGGELARPSNQPQHF
j_gene: TRBJ1-5
d_gene: -
v_gene: TRBV7-8

CDR3aa: CASSRSGTGVEKLFF
j_gene: TRBJ1-4
d_gene: TRBD1
v_gene: TRBV27

CDR3aa: CASSQRALQYF
j_gene: TRBJ2-7
d_gene: -
v_gene: TRBV12-3/TRBV12-4

CDR3aa: CASSDPRQGQTNYGYTF
j_gene: TRBJ1-2
d_gene: TRBD1
v_gene: TRBV6-4

CDR3aa: CASSEDRANSPLHF
j_gene: TRBJ1-6
d_gene: TRBD1
v_gene: TRBV2

CDR3aa: CASSLVGQGQRNTIYF
j_gene: TRBJ1-3
d_gene: TRBD1
v_gene: TRBV5-6

CDR3aa: CASGVRGTEAFF
j_gene: TRBJ1-1
d_gene: -
v_gene: TRBV27

CDR3aa: CATTSGTYEQYF
j_gene: TRBJ2-7
d_gene: TRBD2
v_gene: TRBV10-3

CDR3aa: CAISGTGKSSEKLFF
j_gene: TRBJ1-4
d_gene: -
v_gene: TRBV10-3

CDR3aa: CASRGRGNTGELFF
j_gene: TRBJ2-2
d_gene: TRBD2
v_gene: TRBV6-5